The 2 T cell receptor beta chains below all came from one sample that was sequenced in a study of cytomegalovirus exposure and HLA in healthy donors. The PCR contained 60 Vbeta and 13 Jbeta primers. Some clones are missing from TCRdb's copy, which holds only in-frame ones; the method was immunoSEQ multiplex PCR. The sample yields around 130,000 clones, 50% to 75% seen once. Sequenced sample: PBMCs. The receptors shown here come from a woman aged 40 to 49 in good health and CMV-seropositive.

This chain joins TRBV10-2 and TRBJ2-3; 12 nucleotides line up with TRBD2. The germline gives CDR1 WSHSY, CDR2 SAAADI. After removal of 6 bases from V and 1 base from J, the junction contained 5 bases not matched to a gene. The CDR3 is made up of 16 amino acids. The CDR3 bases are TGCGCCAGCAGGTACAGACTAGCGGGGGGCACAGATACGCAGTATTTT. It codes for CASRYRLAGGTDTQYF.

This chain connects TRBV5-4 to TRBJ2-1; 8 bases align to TRBD2. Germline CDR1 is SGHNT and CDR2 is YYREEE (reference sequence). The CDR3 length is 14 residues. The ends lost 7 bases at V and 10 bases at J; junction bases unmatched: 13. Here the CDR3 DNA reads TGTGCCAGCGAACCGGGACTAGAAGTTGGAGAGCAGTTCTTC. It is translated as CASEPGLEVGEQFF.